The 9 T cell receptor beta chains below were found in one sample sequenced in a study of cytomegalovirus exposure and HLA in healthy donors. PCR employed 60 Vbeta and 13 Jbeta primers. Sequenced by immunoSEQ multiplex PCR; TCRdb stores in-frame clones only, minus some. The sample lists some 140,000 clones, 70% to 75% occurring once. The sequenced material came from PBMCs. These TCRs come from a woman aged 40 to 50 in good health and CMV-seronegative.

V and J are TRBV19 and TRBJ1-4; D is possibly TRBD1 (5 bases). Germline V gene data show CDR1 as LNHDA and CDR2 as SQIVND (reference sequence). The length of the CDR3 is 14 residues. Trimming left V 8 bases short and J 4 bases short, with 14 bases between. The CDR3 here is CASSYGTRNEKLFF. CDR3 bases: TGTGCCAGTTCTTACGGGACTCGTAATGAAAAACTGTTTTTT. Based on the CDR3 plus reference TRBV19 and TRBJ1-4, the full variable domain is DGGITQSPKYLFRKEGQNVTLSCEQNLNHDAMYWYRQDPGQGLRLIYYSQIVNDFQKGDIAEGYSVSREKKESFPLTVTSAQKNPTAFYLCASSYGTRNEKLFFGSGTQLSVL.

The chain uses TRBV5-1 and TRBJ1-3; D not certain. V lost 0 bases, J lost 0 bases, and 7 bases lay in between. The CDR3 covers 15 residues. Per the germline V gene, CDR1 is SGHRS and CDR2 is YFSETQ. CDR3 amino acids: CASSLGESSGNTIYF. CDR3 DNA sequence: TGCGCCAGCAGCTTGGGGGAGAGCTCTGGAAACACCATATATTTT.

J is TRBJ1-2 and V is TRBV5-7; no reliable D call. TRBV5-7 has ORF status, its function being uncertain. CDR3 length equals 14 residues. V lost 0 bases and J 1 base, leaving 7 bases between the germline ends. CDR3 coding DNA: TGTGCCAGCAGCTTGGATAGAAATAACTATGGCTACACCTTC. Protein product: CASSLDRNNYGYTF.

V gene TRBV5-5 combines with J gene TRBJ2-3; 7 nucleotides line up with TRBD2. The ends lost 4 bases at V and 3 bases at J; junction bases unmatched: 8. The CDR3 consists of 15 residues. CDR1 is SGHKS, CDR2 YYEKEE, per germline (reference sequence). The CDR3 loop reads CASSRSGVGTDTQYF. DNA for the CDR3: TGTGCCAGCAGCCGCAGCGGGGTTGGGACAGATACGCAGTATTTT. The whole variable domain, filled in from reference TRBV5-5 and TRBJ2-3, reads DAGVTQSPTHLIKTRGQQVTLRCSPISGHKSVSWYQQVLGQGPQFIFQYYEKEERGRGNFPDRFSARQFPNYSSELNVNALLLGDSALYLCASSRSGVGTDTQYFGPGTRLTVL.

The V gene is TRBV7-6, the J gene TRBJ1-1; no firm D call. The CDR3 totals 14 residues. V lost 0 bases to trimming and J lost 6 bases, with 11 bases between them. CDR1 is SGHVS, CDR2 FNYEAQ, per germline. CDR3: CASSLAPPDSEAFF. The CDR3, as DNA: TGTGCCAGCAGCTTAGCCCCGCCAGATTCTGAAGCTTTCTTT.

The rearrangement joins TRBV4-2 to TRBJ2-1; 11 positions agree with TRBD1. The CDR3 length is 16 residues. Germline loops: CDR1 LGHNA, CDR2 YNFKEQ. Losses at the gene ends were 4 bases for V and 7 bases for J; bases not matched to a gene: 9. The CDR3 nucleotides read TGTGCCAGCAGCCGCAGGGACAGGGGGAGTGGGAATGAGCAGTTCTTC. It is translated as CASSRRDRGSGNEQFF.

The genes are TRBV5-1 and TRBJ2-3; 7 bases are a match to TRBD2. V gave up 0 bases and J gave up 2 bases; unmatched junction bases: 9. From germline, CDR1 is SGHRS and CDR2 YFSETQ. The length of the CDR3 is 17 residues. The CDR3 here is CASSLVASGRSTDTQYF. The DNA of the CDR3 is TGCGCCAGCAGCTTGGTGGCTAGCGGTCGATCCACAGATACGCAGTATTTT.

This clone was recorded once. This chain's CDR3 is CATSTRDRGFGGNTIYF. CDR3 DNA: TGTGCCACCAGCACCCGGGACAGGGGTTTCGGTGGAAACACCATATATTTT. The V gene is TRBV15, the J gene TRBJ1-3; TRBD1 matches at 10 bases. In germline, CDR1 is LNHNV, CDR2 YYDKDF (reference sequence). The CDR3 consists of 17 residues. V was pared by 4 bases and J by 3 bases, with 9 bases of the junction left unmatched.

The table lists this clone with a few counts. CDR3 coding DNA: TGTGCCAGCAGCTTAGGACAGGGGGCCTACAATGAGCAGTTCTTC. It encodes CASSLGQGAYNEQFF. The chain carries TRBV7-6 and TRBJ2-1, with 9 bases fitting TRBD1. CDR1 is SGHVS, CDR2 FNYEAQ, per germline. The CDR3 covers 15 residues. Trimming at V came to 1 base and at J to 2 bases, leaving 0 bases not matched to a gene.